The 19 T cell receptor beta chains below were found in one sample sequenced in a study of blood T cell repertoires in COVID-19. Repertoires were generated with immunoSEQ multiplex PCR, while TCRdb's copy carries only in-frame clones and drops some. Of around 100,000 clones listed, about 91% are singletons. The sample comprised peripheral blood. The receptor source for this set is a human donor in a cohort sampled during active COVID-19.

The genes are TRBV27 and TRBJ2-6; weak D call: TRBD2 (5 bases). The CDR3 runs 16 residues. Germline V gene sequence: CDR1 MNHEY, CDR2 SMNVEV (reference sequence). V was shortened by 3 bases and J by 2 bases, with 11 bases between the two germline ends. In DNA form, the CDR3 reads TGTGCCAGCAGTTTTCGGGGTAGGGCTGGGGCCAACGTCCTGACTTTC. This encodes CASSFRGRAGANVLTF. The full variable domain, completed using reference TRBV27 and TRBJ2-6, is EAQVTQNPRYLITVTGKKLTVTCSQNMNHEYMSWYRQDPGLGLRQIYYSMNVEVTDKGDVPEGYKVSRKEKRNFPLILESPSPNQTSLYFCASSFRGRAGANVLTFGAGSRLTVL.

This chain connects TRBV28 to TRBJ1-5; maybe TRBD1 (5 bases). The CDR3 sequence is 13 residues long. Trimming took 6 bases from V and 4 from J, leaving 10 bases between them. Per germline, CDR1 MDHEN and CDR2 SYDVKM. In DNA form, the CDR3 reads TGTGCCAGCAGGAGCGGGGGGAATCAGCCCCAGCATTTT. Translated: CASRSGGNQPQHF. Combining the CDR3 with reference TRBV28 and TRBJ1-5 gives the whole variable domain DVKVTQSSRYLVKRTGEKVFLECVQDMDHENMFWYRQDPGLGLRLIYFSYDVKMKEKGDIPEGYSVSREKKERFSLILESASTNQTSMYLCASRSGGNQPQHFGDGTRLSIL.

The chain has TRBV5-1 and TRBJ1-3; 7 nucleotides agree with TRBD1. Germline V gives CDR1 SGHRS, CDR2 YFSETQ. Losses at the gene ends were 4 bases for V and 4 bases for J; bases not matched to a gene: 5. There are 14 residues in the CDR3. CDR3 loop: CASSPHRGGNTIYF. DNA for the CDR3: TGCGCCAGCAGCCCCCACAGGGGAGGAAACACCATATATTTT.

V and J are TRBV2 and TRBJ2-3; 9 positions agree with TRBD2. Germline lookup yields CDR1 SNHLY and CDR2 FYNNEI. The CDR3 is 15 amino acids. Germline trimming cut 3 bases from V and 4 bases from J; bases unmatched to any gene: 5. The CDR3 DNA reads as TGTGCCAGCAGTGATTGGGCGGGAGGGTCAGATACGCAGTATTTT. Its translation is CASSDWAGGSDTQYF. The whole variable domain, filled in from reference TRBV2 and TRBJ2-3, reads EPEVTQTPSHQVTQMGQEVILRCVPISNHLYFYWYRQILGQKVEFLVSFYNNEISEKSEIFDDQFSVERPDGSNFTLKIRSTKLEDSAMYFCASSDWAGGSDTQYFGPGTRLTVL.

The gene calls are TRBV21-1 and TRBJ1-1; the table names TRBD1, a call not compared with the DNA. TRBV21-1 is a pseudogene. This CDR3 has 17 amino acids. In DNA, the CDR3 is TGTGCCAGCCAAACGACCGGGACAGGGAGGATGAACACTGAAGCTTTCTTT. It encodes CASQTTGTGRMNTEAFF.

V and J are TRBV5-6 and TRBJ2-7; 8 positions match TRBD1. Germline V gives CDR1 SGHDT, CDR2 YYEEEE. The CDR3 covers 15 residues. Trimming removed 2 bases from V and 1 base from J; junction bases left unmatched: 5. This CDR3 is CASSFTRDRSYEQYF. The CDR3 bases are TGTGCCAGCAGCTTCACCCGGGACAGGTCCTACGAGCAGTACTTC.

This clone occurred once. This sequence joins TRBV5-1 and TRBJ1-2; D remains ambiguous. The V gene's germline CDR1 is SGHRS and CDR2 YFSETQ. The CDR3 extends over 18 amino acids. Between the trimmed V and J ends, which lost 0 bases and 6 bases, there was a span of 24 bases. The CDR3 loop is CASSLGPGLLGRTHGYTF. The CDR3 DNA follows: TGCGCCAGCAGCTTGGGCCCAGGACTTCTCGGACGAACCCATGGCTACACCTTC.

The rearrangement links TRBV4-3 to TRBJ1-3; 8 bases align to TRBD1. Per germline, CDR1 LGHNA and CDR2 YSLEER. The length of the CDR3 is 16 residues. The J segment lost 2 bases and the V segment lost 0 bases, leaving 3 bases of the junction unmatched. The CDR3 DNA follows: TGCGCCAGCAGCCAAGACCAGGGGGCGGCTGGAAACACCATATATTTT. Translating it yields CASSQDQGAAGNTIYF.

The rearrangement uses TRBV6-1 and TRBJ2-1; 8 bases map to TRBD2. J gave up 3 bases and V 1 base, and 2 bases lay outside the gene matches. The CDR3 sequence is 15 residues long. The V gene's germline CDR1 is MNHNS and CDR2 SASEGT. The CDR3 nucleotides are TGTGCCAGCAGTGAAGGTAGCGGGAACTACAATGAGCAGTTCTTC. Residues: CASSEGSGNYNEQFF.

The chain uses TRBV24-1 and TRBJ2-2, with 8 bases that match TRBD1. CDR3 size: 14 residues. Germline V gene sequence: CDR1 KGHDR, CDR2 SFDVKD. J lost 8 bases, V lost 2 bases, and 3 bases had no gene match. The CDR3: CATSDSRGLGELFF. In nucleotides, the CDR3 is TGTGCCACCAGTGATTCCAGGGGGCTGGGGGAGCTGTTTTTT.

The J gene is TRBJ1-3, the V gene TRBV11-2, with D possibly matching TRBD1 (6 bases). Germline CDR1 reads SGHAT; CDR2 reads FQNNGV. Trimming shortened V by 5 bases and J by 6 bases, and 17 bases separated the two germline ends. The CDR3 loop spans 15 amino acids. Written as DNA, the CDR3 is TGTGCCAGCAGCCTAAGTTCGGCAGGGGCAAACACCATATATTTT. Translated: CASSLSSAGANTIYF.

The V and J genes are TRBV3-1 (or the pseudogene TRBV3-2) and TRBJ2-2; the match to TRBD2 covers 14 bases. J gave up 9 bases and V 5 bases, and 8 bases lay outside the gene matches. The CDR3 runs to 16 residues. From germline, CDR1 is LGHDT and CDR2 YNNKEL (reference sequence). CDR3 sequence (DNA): TGTGCCAGCAGCTCGCACGGGACTAGCGGGAGCCGGGAGCTGTTTTTT. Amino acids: CASSSHGTSGSRELFF.

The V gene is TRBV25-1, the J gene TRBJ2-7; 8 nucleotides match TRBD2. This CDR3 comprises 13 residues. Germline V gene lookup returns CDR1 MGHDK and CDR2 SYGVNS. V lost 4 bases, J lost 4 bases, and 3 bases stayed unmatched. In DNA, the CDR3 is TGTGCCAGCAGTGGGACTAGCTGGTACGAGCAGTACTTC. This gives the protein CASSGTSWYEQYF.

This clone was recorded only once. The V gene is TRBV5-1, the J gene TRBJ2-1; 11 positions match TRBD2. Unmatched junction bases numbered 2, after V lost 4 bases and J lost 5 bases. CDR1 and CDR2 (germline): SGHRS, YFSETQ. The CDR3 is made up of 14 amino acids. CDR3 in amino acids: CASSQGLADNEQFF. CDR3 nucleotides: TGCGCCAGCAGCCAGGGACTAGCGGACAATGAGCAGTTCTTC. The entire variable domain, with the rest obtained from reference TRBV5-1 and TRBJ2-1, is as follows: KAGVTQTPRYLIKTRGQQVTLSCSPISGHRSVSWYQQTPGQGLQFLFEYFSETQRNKGNFPGRFSGRQFSNSRSEMNVSTLELGDSALYLCASSQGLADNEQFFGPGTRLTVL.

The CDR3 spells CASSEWTGATYNEQFF. As DNA, the CDR3 is TGTGCCAGCAGTGAGTGGACAGGGGCTACCTACAATGAGCAGTTCTTC. The chain recombines TRBV6-1 with TRBJ2-1, with 9 nucleotides matching TRBD1. The CDR3 is made up of 16 amino acids. V lost 3 bases, J lost 2 bases, and 5 bases stayed unmatched. The germline CDR1 and CDR2 sequences are MNHNS and SASEGT.

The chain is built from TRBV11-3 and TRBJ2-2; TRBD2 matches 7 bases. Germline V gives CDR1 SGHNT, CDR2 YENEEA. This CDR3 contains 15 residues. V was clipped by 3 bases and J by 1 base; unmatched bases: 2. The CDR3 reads CASSLTSKNTGELFF. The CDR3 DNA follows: TGTGCCAGCAGCTTGACTAGCAAGAACACCGGGGAGCTGTTTTTT.

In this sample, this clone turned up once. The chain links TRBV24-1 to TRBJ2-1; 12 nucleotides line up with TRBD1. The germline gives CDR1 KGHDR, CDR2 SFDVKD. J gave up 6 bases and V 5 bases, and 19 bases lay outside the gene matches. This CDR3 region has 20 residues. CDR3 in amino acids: CATSGPTRGDRGRKGNEQFF. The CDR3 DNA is TGTGCCACCAGTGGTCCTACAAGGGGGGACAGGGGGCGAAAGGGCAATGAGCAGTTCTTC.

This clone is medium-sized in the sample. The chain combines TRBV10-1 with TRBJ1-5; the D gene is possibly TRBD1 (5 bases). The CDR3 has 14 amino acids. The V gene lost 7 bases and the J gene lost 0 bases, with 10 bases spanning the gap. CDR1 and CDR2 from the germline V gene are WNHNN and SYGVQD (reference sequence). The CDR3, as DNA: TGCGCCAGCACAGGACAAAATAGCAATCAGCCCCAGCATTTT. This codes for CASTGQNSNQPQHF.

For the CDR3, the DNA is TGTGCCAGCAGCCCGGGTATGGGCTACGAGCAGTACTTC. It is translated as CASSPGMGYEQYF. The chain employs TRBV13 and TRBJ2-7; D remains unclear. V was trimmed by 5 bases and J by 3 bases, leaving 11 bases between them. CDR3 length equals 13 residues. From germline, CDR1 is PRHDT and CDR2 FYEKMQ (reference sequence).